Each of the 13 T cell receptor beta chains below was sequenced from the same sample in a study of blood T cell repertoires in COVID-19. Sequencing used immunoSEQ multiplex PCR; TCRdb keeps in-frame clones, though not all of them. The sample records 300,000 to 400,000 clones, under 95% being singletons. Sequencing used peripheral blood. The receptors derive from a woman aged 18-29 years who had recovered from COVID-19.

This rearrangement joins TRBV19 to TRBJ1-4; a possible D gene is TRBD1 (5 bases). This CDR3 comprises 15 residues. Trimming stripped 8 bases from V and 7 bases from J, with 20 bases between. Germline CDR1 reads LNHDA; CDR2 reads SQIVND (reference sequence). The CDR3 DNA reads TGTGCCAGTTCCCCAAAAGGGGTTAGTGGTGAAAAACTGTTTTTT. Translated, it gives CASSPKGVSGEKLFF.

CDR3 loop: CASSLARATYEQYV. The CDR3 nucleotides are TGCGCCAGCAGCTTGGCCAGGGCTACCTACGAGCAGTACGTC. The gene calls are TRBV5-1 and TRBJ2-7; tentatively, D is TRBD1 (5 bases). CDR3 length: 14 residues. Trimming shortened V by 0 bases and J by 2 bases, and 9 bases separated the two germline ends. Germline CDR1 reads SGHRS; CDR2 reads YFSETQ.

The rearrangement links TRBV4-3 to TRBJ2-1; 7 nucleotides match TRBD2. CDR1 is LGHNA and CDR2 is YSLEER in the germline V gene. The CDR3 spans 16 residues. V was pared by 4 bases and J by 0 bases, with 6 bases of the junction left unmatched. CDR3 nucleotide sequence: TGCGCCAGCAGCCCCCTAGCGGTACGCTCCTACAATGAGCAGTTCTTC. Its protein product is CASSPLAVRSYNEQFF.

CDR3 sequence: CASSLDRVSETQYF. The CDR3 region has the DNA TGTGCCAGCAGCCTGGACAGGGTTTCAGAGACCCAGTACTTC. The rearrangement uses TRBV11-3 and TRBJ2-5, with 8 bases identical to TRBD1. Trimming at V came to 5 bases and at J to 4 bases, leaving 6 bases not matched to a gene. This CDR3 is 14 amino acids long. From germline, CDR1 is SGHNT and CDR2 YENEEA.

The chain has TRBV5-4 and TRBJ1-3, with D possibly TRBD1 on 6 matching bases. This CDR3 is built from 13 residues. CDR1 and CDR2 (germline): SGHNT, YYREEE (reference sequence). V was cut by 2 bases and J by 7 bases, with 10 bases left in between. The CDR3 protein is CASSLLQGNTIYF. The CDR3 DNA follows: TGTGCCAGCAGCTTACTCCAGGGGAACACCATATATTTT.

The CDR3 region is CASSQETGETQYF. The CDR3 DNA reads TGCGCCAGCAGCCAAGAAACAGGGGAGACCCAGTACTTC. The chain joins TRBV4-3 to TRBJ2-5, with D maybe TRBD1 (6 bases). Germline V gene data show CDR1 as LGHNA and CDR2 as YSLEER. The CDR3 is 13 amino acids. Trimming removed 0 bases at V and 5 bases at J, with 7 bases between.

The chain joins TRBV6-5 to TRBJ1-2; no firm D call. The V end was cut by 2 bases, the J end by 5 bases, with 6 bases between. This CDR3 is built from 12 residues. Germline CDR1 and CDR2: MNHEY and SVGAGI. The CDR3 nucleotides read TGTGCCAGCAGTTACGTACAGTATGGCTACACCTTC. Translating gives CASSYVQYGYTF.

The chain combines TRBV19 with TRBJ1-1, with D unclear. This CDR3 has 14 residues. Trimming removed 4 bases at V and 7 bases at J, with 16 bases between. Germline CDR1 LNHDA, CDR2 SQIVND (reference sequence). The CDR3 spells CASSSNGPSLEAFF. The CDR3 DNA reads TGTGCCAGTAGTAGCAATGGGCCCTCCCTTGAAGCTTTCTTT.

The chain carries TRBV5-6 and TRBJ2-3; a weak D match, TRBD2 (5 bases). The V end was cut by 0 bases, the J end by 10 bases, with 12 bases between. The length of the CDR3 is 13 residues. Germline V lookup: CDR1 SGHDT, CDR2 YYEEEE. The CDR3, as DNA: TGTGCCAGCAGCTTGGCCGGGTTGGAGGCGCAGTATTTT. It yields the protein CASSLAGLEAQYF.

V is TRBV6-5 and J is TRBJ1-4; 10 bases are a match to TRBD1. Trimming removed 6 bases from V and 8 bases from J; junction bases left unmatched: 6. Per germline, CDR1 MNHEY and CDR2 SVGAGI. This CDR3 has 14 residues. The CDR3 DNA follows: TGTGCCAGCAGCAAAGGACAGGGGGAGGAAAAACTGTTTTTT. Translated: CASSKGQGEEKLFF.

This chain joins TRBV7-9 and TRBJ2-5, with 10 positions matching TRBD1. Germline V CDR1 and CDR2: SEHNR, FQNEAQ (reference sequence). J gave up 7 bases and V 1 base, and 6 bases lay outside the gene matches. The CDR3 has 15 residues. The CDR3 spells CASSLGGQGSGTQYF. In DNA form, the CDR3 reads TGTGCCAGCAGCTTAGGGGGACAGGGGTCAGGGACCCAGTACTTC.

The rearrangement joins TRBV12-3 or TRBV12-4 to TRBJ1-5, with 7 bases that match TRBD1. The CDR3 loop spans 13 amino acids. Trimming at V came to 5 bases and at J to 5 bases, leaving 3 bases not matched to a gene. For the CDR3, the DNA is TGTGCCAGCAGTATAACAGGGGATCAGCCCCAGCATTTT. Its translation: CASSITGDQPQHF.

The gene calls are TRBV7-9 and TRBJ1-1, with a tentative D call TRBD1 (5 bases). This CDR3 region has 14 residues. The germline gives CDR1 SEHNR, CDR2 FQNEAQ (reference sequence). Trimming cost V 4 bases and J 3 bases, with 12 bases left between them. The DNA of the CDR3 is TGTGCCAGCAGCTCACAGGTGGTGGACACTGAAGCTTTCTTT. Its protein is CASSSQVVDTEAFF.